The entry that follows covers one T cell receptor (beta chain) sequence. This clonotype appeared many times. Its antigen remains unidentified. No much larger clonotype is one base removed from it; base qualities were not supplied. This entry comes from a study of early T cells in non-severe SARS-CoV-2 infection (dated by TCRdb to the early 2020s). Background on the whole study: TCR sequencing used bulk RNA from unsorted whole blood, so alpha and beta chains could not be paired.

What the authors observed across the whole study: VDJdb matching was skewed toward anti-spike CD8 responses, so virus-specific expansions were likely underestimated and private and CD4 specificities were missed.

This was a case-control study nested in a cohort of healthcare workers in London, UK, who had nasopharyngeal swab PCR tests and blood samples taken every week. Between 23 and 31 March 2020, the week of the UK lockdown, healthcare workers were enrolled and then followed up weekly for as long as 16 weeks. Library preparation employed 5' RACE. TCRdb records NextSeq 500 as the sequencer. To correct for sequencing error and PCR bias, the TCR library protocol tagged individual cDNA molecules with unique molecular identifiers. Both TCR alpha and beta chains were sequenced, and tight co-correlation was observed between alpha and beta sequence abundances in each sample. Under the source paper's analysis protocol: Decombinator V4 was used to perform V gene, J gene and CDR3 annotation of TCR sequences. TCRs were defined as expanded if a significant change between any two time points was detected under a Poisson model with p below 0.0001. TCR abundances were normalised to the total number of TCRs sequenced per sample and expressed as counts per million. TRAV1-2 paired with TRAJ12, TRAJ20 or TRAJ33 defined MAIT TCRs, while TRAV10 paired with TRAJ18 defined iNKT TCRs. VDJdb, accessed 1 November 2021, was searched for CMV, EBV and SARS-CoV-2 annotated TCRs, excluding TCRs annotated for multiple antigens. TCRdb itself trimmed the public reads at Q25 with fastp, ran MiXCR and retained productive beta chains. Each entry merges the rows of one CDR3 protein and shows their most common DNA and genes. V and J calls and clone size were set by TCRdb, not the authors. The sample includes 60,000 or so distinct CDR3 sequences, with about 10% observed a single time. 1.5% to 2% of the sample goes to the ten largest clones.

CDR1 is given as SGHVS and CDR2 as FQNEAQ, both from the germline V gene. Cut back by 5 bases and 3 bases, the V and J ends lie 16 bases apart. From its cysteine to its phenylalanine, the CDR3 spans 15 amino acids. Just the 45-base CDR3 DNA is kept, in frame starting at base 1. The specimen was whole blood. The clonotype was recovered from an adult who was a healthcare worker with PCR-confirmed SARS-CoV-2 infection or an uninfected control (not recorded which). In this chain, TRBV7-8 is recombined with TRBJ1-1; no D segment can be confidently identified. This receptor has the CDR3 CASSPWPPGDTEAFF. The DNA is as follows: TGTGCCAGCAGCCCATGGCCTCCTGGGGACACTGAAGCTTTCTTT.